Each of the 20 T cell receptor beta chains below was sequenced from the same sample in a study of CD8 T cells in Susac syndrome (dated by TCRdb to about 2019). Libraries were constructed by the immunoSEQ multiplex PCR assay. RNA was extracted using the RNeasy kit, and roughly 0.5 to 1 microgram was reverse transcribed with random hexamers. The public reads were reanalyzed by TCRdb: fastp trimming at Q25, MiXCR alignment, in-frame beta chains only. All rows with the same CDR3 protein become a single entry with the most common DNA and genes. This sample lists 150,000 to 200,000 distinct CDR3 sequences; about 96% were detected once. About 0.087% of the sample rests with the top ten. Sequencing was performed on CD4+ T cells from PBMCs. The receptor set was obtained from a human donor with multiple sclerosis.

This chain connects TRBV30 to TRBJ2-1; 11 bases align to TRBD2. Germline assignment: CDR1 GTSNPN and CDR2 SVGIG (reference sequence). CDR3 length equals 14 residues. The J segment lost 6 bases and the V segment lost 0 bases, leaving 1 base of the junction unmatched. CDR3 region: CAWSVGTSGNEQFF. Here the CDR3 DNA reads TGTGCCTGGAGTGTAGGGACTAGCGGCAATGAGCAGTTCTTC.

CDR3 nucleotide sequence: TGTGCCAGCAGTTTATCCGACAGGGTCGCCTACAATGAGCAGTTCTTC. It codes for CASSLSDRVAYNEQFF. The chain carries TRBV27 and TRBJ2-1, with 7 bases fitting TRBD1. Germline V gene sequence: CDR1 MNHEY, CDR2 SMNVEV (reference sequence). V lost 0 bases and J lost 2; bases outside the gene matches: 4. This CDR3 contains 16 residues.

The rearrangement uses TRBV29-1 and TRBJ1-1, with D uncertain. The germline V and J ends were trimmed by 7 bases and 1 base, with 10 bases remaining between them. CDR1 and CDR2 (germline): SQVTM, ANQGSEA. The CDR3 contains 12 residues. CDR3 nucleotides: TGCAGCGCAGATGAGGCGAACACTGAAGCTTTCTTT. Its translation: CSADEANTEAFF.

The CDR3 nucleotides read TGTGCCAGCAGGACCTCCACAGCTTATAATTCACCCCTCCACTTT. This sequence encodes CASRTSTAYNSPLHF. The V call is TRBV12-3 or TRBV12-4, the J call TRBJ1-6; D remains ambiguous. The CDR3 is made up of 15 amino acids. V lost 6 bases to trimming and J lost 4 bases, with 13 bases between them.

In this sample, this clonotype turned up once. The chain recombines TRBV24-1 with TRBJ2-3; tentative D call: TRBD1 (5 bases). The germline gives CDR1 KGHDR, CDR2 SFDVKD. This CDR3 region has 14 residues. The germline V and J ends were trimmed by 7 bases and 0 bases, with 10 bases remaining between them. In DNA, the CDR3 is TGTGCCACCAGAGGGGATTTGAGCACAGATACGCAGTATTTT. Translation: CATRGDLSTDTQYF.

The V call is TRBV20-1, the J call TRBJ2-5, with D tentatively TRBD1 or TRBD2 (5 bases each). Germline lookup yields CDR1 DFQATT and CDR2 SNEGSKA (reference sequence). CDR3 length: 12 amino acids. Trimming took 3 bases from V and 3 from J, leaving 8 bases between them. Written as DNA, the CDR3 is TGCAGTGCTAGGAGGGGAGAAGAGACCCAGTACTTC. It specifies CSARRGEETQYF.

CDR3 nucleotides: TGTGCCTGGAGGTCCTCTGGGGCCAACGTCCTGACTTTC. Translating gives CAWRSSGANVLTF. V and J are TRBV30 and TRBJ2-6; no reliable D call. CDR3 length: 13 residues. V was cut by 3 bases and J by 0 bases, with 3 bases left in between. Looked up from germline, CDR1 is GTSNPN and CDR2 is SVGIG (reference sequence).

This chain joins TRBV6-1 and TRBJ2-6, with D uncertain. V lost 6 bases to trimming and J lost 0 bases, with 12 bases between them. The germline V gene has CDR1 MNHNS and CDR2 SASEGT. CDR3 length: 16 residues. In nucleotides, the CDR3 is TGTGCCAGCAGAAGGGTCTTAAGCTCTGGGGCCAACGTCCTGACTTTC. Protein sequence: CASRRVLSSGANVLTF.

The J gene is TRBJ2-3, the V gene TRBV24-1; the D gene is possibly TRBD1 (6 bases). The V and J ends lost 8 bases and 6 bases respectively, with 11 bases between them. The CDR3 consists of 12 residues. Per germline, CDR1 KGHDR and CDR2 SFDVKD. The CDR3 nucleotides are TGTGCCACCAAGGGGGATGCGGATACGCAGTATTTT. This gives the protein CATKGDADTQYF.

The chain has TRBV27 and TRBJ2-5; 9 nucleotides match TRBD1. V lost 10 bases and J lost 6; bases outside the gene matches: 12. Germline assignment: CDR1 MNHEY and CDR2 SMNVEV (reference sequence). The CDR3 spans 14 residues. The CDR3 spells CATQSITGGKTQYF. In nucleotides, the CDR3 is TGTGCCACCCAGTCTATCACAGGGGGCAAGACCCAGTACTTC.

This clonotype was observed once. The chain joins TRBV29-1 to TRBJ1-1; D is perhaps TRBD1 (6 bases). With 7 bases removed from V and 4 bases from J, the gap between germline ends came to 22 bases. Germline V gene sequence: CDR1 SQVTM, CDR2 ANQGSEA. This CDR3 region has 15 residues. CDR3 region: CSAQPPQIGGTEAFF. CDR3 coding DNA: TGCAGCGCCCAACCTCCTCAAATAGGGGGCACTGAAGCTTTCTTT. The variable domain in full, completed from reference TRBV29-1 and TRBJ1-1, reads SAVISQKPSRDICQRGTSLTIQCQVDSQVTMMFWYRQQPGQSLTLIATANQGSEATYESGFVIDKFPISRPNLTFSTLTVSNMSPEDSSIYLCSAQPPQIGGTEAFFGQGTRLTVV.

This clonotype has a handful of counts. The chain joins TRBV4-2 to TRBJ2-1; D not resolved. The CDR3 covers 11 residues. Trimming stripped 4 bases from V and 8 bases from J, with 6 bases between. Germline V gene data show CDR1 as LGHNA and CDR2 as YNFKEQ. This CDR3 reads CASSPGDEQFF. The DNA for the CDR3 is TGTGCCAGCAGCCCTGGCGATGAGCAGTTCTTC.

The chain employs TRBV20-1 and TRBJ2-1; TRBD2 might be the D (5 bases). The V gene's germline CDR1 is DFQATT and CDR2 SNEGSKA (reference sequence). V lost 3 bases and J lost 4, with 13 bases in between. The CDR3 is made up of 14 amino acids. This CDR3 reads CSARSQTGYNEQFF. The CDR3 DNA follows: TGCAGTGCTAGGTCCCAGACGGGATACAATGAGCAGTTCTTC.

The CDR3 DNA reads TGTGCCAGCCGAAGGGATCTTTTTGAAGCTTTCTTT. Translating gives CASRRDLFEAFF. The chain links TRBV6-2 or TRBV6-3 to TRBJ1-1; D not resolved. Germline-derived CDR1 and CDR2 are MNHEY and SVGEGT. This CDR3 comprises 12 residues. With 8 bases removed from V and 7 bases from J, the gap between germline ends came to 14 bases.

The chain has TRBV20-1 and TRBJ2-1; no definite D call. CDR1 is DFQATT and CDR2 is SNEGSKA in the germline V gene (reference sequence). The CDR3 has 12 amino acids. The CDR3 is CSCRAQPFEQFF. In DNA form, the CDR3 reads TGCAGCTGCCGGGCCCAACCTTTTGAGCAGTTCTTC.

The rearrangement uses TRBV5-1 and TRBJ2-7, with 7 bases fitting TRBD1. Germline V gene lookup returns CDR1 SGHRS and CDR2 YFSETQ. The CDR3 extends over 14 amino acids. The V segment lost 3 bases and the J segment 2 bases; nucleotides outside the gene matches: 5. The CDR3 loop is CASSSEGAPYEQYF. CDR3 in DNA: TGCGCCAGCAGCTCCGAGGGGGCCCCCTACGAGCAGTACTTC.

The rearrangement joins TRBV20-1 to TRBJ2-1; TRBD2 might be the D (6 bases). This CDR3 spans 14 amino acids. Germline V gene sequence: CDR1 DFQATT, CDR2 SNEGSKA (reference sequence). The V gene lost 3 bases and the J gene lost 8 bases, with 17 bases spanning the gap. CDR3 bases: TGCAGTGCTAGCGAGTTGGGGGGTTGGGATGAGCAGTTCTTC. Translation gives CSASELGGWDEQFF.

This clonotype was counted a single time. The rearrangement uses TRBV3-1 and TRBJ2-5; D perhaps matches TRBD1 (6 bases). V lost 8 bases to trimming and J lost 2 bases, with 12 bases between them. Per germline, CDR1 LGHDT and CDR2 YNNKEL (reference sequence). The CDR3 consists of 13 residues. The CDR3 here is CASGSRGQETQYF. The DNA of the CDR3 is TGTGCCAGCGGGAGCAGGGGTCAAGAGACCCAGTACTTC.

The genes are TRBV3-1 and TRBJ2-7; D call uncertain. V lost 4 bases, J lost 9 bases, and 13 bases lay in between. Looked up from germline, CDR1 is LGHDT and CDR2 is YNNKEL (reference sequence). The CDR3 consists of 12 residues. The CDR3 here is CASSPRAGTQYF. In nucleotides, the CDR3 is TGTGCCAGCAGCCCCCGTGCCGGAACGCAGTACTTC.

This clonotype was seen a single time. The chain is built from TRBV12-5 and TRBJ1-2, with D hard to call. The CDR3 is 12 amino acids. Germline-derived CDR1 and CDR2 are LGHNT and FRNRAP. Deletions cut 9 bases from V and 2 bases from J, with 10 bases between. CDR3 region: CASRWGNYGYTF. The CDR3 nucleotides read TGTGCTAGCCGATGGGGAAACTATGGCTACACCTTC.